This T cell receptor beta chain was documented in a study of T cells in Graves' hyperthyroidism and ophthalmopathy. This clonotype was observed many times. Using RNA transcripts as the source, TCR beta CDR3 regions were amplified. In the first-round RT-PCR of the TCR CDR3, the HTBI primer set was used. Each CDR3 protein gets one entry after TCRdb re-called the multiplex PCR reads with MiXCR. The sample holds 730,000 or so distinct CDR3 sequences, around a sixth seen once. The V gene lost 6 bases and the J gene lost 7 bases, with 13 bases spanning the gap. CDR1 MNHEY and CDR2 SVGEGT come from the germline V gene. The CDR3 runs to 13 residues.

The TCR originated in a woman aged 50 to 65 with Graves' hyperthyroidism that later progressed to Graves' ophthalmopathy. The rearrangement links TRBV6-2 or TRBV6-3 to TRBJ2-1; perhaps TRBD1 as D (7 bases). The sequenced sample was blood. CDR3 region: CASRQGTRNEQFF. CDR3 DNA sequence: TGTGCCAGCAGACAGGGGACTCGGAATGAGCAGTTCTTC.